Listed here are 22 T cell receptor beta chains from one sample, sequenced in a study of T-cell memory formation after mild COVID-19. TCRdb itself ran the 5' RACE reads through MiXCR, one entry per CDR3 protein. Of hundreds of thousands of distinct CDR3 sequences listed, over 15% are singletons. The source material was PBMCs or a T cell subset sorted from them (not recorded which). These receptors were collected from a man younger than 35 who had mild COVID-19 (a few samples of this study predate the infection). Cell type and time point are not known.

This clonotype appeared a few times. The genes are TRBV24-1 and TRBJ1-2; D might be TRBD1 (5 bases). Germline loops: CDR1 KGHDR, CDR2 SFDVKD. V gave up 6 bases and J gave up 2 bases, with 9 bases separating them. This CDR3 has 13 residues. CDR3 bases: TGTGCCACCAGTCGGGGGACGAACTATGGCTACACCTTC. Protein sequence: CATSRGTNYGYTF.

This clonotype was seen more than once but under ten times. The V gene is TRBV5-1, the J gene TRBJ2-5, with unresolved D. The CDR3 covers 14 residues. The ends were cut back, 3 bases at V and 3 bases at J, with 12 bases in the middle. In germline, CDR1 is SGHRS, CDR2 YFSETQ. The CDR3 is CASSSGQREETQYF. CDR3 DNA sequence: TGCGCCAGCAGCTCCGGGCAGCGAGAAGAGACCCAGTACTTC.

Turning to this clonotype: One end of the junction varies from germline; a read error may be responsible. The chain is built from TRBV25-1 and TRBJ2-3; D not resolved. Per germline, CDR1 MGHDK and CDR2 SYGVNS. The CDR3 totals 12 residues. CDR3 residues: CASSLSTHTQYF. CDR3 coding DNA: TGTGCCAGCTCCCTAAGCACCCATACGCAGTATTTC.

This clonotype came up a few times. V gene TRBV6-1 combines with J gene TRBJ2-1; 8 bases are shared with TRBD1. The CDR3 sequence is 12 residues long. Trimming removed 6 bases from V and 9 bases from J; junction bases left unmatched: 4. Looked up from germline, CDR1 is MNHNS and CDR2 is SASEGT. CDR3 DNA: TGTGCCAGCAGCGTGACAGGGGTTGAGCAGTTCTTC. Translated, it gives CASSVTGVEQFF.

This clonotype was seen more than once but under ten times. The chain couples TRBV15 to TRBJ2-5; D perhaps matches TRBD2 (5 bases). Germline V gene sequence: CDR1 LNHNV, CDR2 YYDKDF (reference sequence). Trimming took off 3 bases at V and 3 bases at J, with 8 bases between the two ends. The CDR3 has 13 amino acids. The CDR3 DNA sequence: TGTGCCACCAGCAGGGACGGGAAAGAGACCCAGTACTTC. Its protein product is CATSRDGKETQYF.

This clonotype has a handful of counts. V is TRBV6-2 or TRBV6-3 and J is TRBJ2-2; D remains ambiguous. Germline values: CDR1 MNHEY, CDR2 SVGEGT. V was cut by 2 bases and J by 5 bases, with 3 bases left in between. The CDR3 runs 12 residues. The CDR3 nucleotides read TGTGCCAGCAGTTACCATACCGGGGAGCTGTTTTTT. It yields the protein CASSYHTGELFF.

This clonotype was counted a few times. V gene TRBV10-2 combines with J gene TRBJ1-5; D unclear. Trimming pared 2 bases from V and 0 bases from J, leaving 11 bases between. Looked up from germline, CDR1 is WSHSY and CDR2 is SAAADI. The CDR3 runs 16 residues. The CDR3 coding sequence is TGCGCCAGCAGTGAGAATCCAGGAAATAGCAATCAGCCCCAGCATTTT. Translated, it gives CASSENPGNSNQPQHF.

This CDR3 is CASNQGNSGNTIYF. In DNA form, the CDR3 reads TGTGCCAGCAATCAAGGGAACTCTGGAAACACCATATATTTT. The J gene is TRBJ1-3, the V gene TRBV28; D not resolved. Per the germline V gene, CDR1 is MDHEN and CDR2 is SYDVKM. There are 14 residues in the CDR3. With 7 bases removed from V and 0 bases from J, the gap between germline ends came to 10 bases.

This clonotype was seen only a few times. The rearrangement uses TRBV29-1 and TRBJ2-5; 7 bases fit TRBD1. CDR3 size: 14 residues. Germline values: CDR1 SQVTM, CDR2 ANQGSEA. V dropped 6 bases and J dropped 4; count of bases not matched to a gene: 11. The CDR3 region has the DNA TGCAGCGTGGAACCTACAGGGGCAGGAGAGACCCAGTACTTC. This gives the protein CSVEPTGAGETQYF.

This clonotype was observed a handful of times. The CDR3 DNA reads as TGTGCCAGCAGCTTCAGCGGGGGAAACAATGAGCAGTTCTTC. As protein: CASSFSGGNNEQFF. The genes are TRBV7-3 and TRBJ2-1; TRBD2 matches at 8 bases. CDR1 and CDR2 from the germline V gene are SGHTA and FQGTGA. The CDR3 consists of 14 residues. Trimming removed 3 bases from V and 5 bases from J; junction bases left unmatched: 3.

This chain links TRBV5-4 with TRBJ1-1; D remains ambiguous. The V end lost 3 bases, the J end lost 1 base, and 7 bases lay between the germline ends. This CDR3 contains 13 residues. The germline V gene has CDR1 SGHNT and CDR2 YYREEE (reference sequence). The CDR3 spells CASSSKANTEAFF. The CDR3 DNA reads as TGTGCCAGCAGCTCCAAGGCGAACACTGAAGCTTTCTTT. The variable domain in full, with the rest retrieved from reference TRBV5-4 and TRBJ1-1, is ETGVTQSPTHLIKTRGQQVTLRCSSQSGHNTVSWYQQALGQGPQFIFQYYREEENGRGNFPPRFSGLQFPNYSSELNVNALELDDSALYLCASSSKANTEAFFGQGTRLTVV.

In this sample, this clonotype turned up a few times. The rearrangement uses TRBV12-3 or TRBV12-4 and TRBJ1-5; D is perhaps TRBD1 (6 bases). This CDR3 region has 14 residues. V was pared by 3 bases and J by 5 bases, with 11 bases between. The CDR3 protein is CASSFRGGDQPQHF. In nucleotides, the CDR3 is TGTGCCAGCAGTTTCAGGGGAGGAGATCAGCCCCAGCATTTT.

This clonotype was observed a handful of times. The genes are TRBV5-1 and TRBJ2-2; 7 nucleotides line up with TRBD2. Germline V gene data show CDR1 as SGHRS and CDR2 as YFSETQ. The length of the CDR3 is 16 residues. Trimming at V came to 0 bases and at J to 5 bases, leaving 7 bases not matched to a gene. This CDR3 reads CASSLEGLAATGELFF. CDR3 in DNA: TGCGCCAGCAGCTTGGAAGGCCTAGCGGCAACCGGGGAGCTGTTTTTT.

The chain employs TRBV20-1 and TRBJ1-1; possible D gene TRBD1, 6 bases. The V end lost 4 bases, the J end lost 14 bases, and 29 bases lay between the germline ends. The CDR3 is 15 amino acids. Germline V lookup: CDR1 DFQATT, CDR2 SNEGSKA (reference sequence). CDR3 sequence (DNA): TGCAGTGCTAAGACCCGGGACAATATCCCGAAATGGTGCTTCTTT. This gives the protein CSAKTRDNIPKWCFF.

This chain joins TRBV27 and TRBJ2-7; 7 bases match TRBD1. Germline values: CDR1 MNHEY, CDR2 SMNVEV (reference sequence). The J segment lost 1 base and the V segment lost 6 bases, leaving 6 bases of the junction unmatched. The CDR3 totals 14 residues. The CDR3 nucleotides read TGTGCCAGCAGACCGACAGGGCCTTCCTACGAGCAGTACTTC. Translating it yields CASRPTGPSYEQYF.

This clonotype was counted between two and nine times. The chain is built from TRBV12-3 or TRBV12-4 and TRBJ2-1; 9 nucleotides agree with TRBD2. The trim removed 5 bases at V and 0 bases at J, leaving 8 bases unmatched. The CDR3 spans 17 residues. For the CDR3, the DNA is TGTGCCAGCAGTCTCGGGACTAGCTTGAGCTCCTACAATGAGCAGTTCTTC. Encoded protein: CASSLGTSLSSYNEQFF.

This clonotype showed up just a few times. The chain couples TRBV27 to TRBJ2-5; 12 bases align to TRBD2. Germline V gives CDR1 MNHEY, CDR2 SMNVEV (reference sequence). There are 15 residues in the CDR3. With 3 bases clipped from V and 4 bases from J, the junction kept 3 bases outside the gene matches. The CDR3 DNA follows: TGTGCCAGCAGTTTTCTAGCGGGGGGGACAGAGACCCAGTACTTC. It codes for CASSFLAGGTETQYF.

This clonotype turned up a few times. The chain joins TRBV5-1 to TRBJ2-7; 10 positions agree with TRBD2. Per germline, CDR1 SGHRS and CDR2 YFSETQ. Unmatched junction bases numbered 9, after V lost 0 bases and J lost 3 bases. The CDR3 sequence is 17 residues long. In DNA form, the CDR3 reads TGCGCCAGCAGCTTGGGAACTAGCGGGACAGCAAACTACGAGCAGTACTTC. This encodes CASSLGTSGTANYEQYF.

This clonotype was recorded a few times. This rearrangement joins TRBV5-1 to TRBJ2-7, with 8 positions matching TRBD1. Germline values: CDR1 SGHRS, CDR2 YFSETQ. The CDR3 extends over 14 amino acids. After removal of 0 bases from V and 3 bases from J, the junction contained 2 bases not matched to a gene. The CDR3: CASSLGQGFYEQYV. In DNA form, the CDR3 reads TGCGCCAGCAGCTTGGGACAGGGGTTCTACGAGCAGTACGTC.

The CDR3 nucleotides read TGTGCCATCAGTGAGTCGATAGCACGAACTGAAGCTTTCTTT. Translated: CAISESIARTEAFF. The chain combines TRBV10-3 with TRBJ1-1; D uncertain. The CDR3 is 14 amino acids. V gave up 0 bases and J gave up 5 bases, with 10 bases separating them. Germline-derived CDR1 and CDR2 are ENHRY and SYGVKD.

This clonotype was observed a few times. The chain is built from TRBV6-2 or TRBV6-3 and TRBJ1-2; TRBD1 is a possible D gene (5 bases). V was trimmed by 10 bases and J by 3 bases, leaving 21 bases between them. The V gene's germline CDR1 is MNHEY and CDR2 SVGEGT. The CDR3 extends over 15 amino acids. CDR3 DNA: TGTGCCATCAGGGAGGACTTAAGAGTGGACTATGGCTACACCTTC. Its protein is CAIREDLRVDYGYTF.

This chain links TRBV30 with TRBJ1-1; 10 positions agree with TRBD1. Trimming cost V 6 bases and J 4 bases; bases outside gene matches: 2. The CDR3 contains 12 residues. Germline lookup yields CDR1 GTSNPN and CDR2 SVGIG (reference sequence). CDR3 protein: CACWDRGTEAFF. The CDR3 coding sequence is TGTGCCTGTTGGGACAGGGGCACTGAAGCTTTCTTT.